This TCR beta chain stems from a study of shared clonotypes between healthy human individuals. The study, taken as a whole, reports: Sampling included only blood; tissue repertoires likely differ.

With regard to this clone: Its antigen is still unknown.

Original analysis: Sequence data from immunoSEQ were junction-only and lacked quality scores; consequently, filtering differed. The assay was immunoSEQ multiplex PCR, and TCRdb's table has in-frame clones only and misses some. V and J calls and clone size follow that table, whereas D and trimming were derived from the DNA. The sample holds about half a million clones, around 79% seen once. The CDR3 covers 17 residues. After removal of 3 bases from V and 0 bases from J, the junction contained 7 bases not matched to a gene. Germline assignment: CDR1 MGHRA and CDR2 YSYEKL. Participating donors were healthy, HIV-negative adults free of recent acute infections or vaccinations. There were only Caucasian adults among the donors, and all lived in Nashville, Tennessee.

The TCR was taken from a woman aged 40 to 50 in good health. Some clones in this sample may be carry-over from other donors' samples. The sequenced material came from PBMCs. This sequence joins TRBV4-1 and TRBJ2-4; the match to TRBD1 covers 8 bases. CDR3 bases: TGCGCCAGCAGCCAGGGGAGACAGGGGCTAGCCAAAAACATTCAGTACTTC. It codes for CASSQGRQGLAKNIQYF.